This T cell receptor (beta chain) was identified during a study of CD8+CD57+ T cells in acquired aplastic anemia. Study at large: Across the sorted CD4+ and CD8+ cells, DNA amounts averaged 3.2 ug. Healthy CD8+ samples averaged around 10 million reads.

Notes on this clonotype: Its target is unknown.

The germline V gene has CDR1 LNHNV and CDR2 YYDKDF (reference sequence). V lost 3 bases and J 4 bases, leaving 7 bases between the germline ends. CDR3 length: 13 amino acids. The template used for profiling TCR beta VDJ and CDR3 was genomic DNA. TCRdb itself ran the reads through MiXCR, one entry per CDR3 protein. The sample holds 62,000 or so distinct CDR3 sequences, 45% to 60% seen once. Findings and limits, study-wide: Roughly 31 CD8+ CDR3 sequences occurred in both the patients and the controls. Patients and healthy controls showed no significant CD8+ Simpson's diversity difference.

This clonotype originated in a human donor in good health, serving as a control. What was sequenced was sorted CD4+, CD8+, or CD8+CD57+ T cells (not recorded which) from PBMCs. The chain has TRBV15 and TRBJ1-5; a weak D match, TRBD1 (5 bases). The DNA of the CDR3 is TGTGCCACCAGCAGGGGACTTAATCAGCCCCAGCATTTT. It codes for CATSRGLNQPQHF.